Given below is one TCR beta chain in context. Antigen: not known. This sample is part of a study of long-term antiretroviral therapy in people with HIV. General study findings and limits: Blood obtained between about 2004 and 2018 may reflect older ART regimens.

Trimming took 3 bases from V and 5 from J; bases not matched to a gene: 7. The CDR3 consists of 15 residues. CDR1 is SGDLS and CDR2 is YYNGEE in the germline V gene. Survey level was the resolution at which the v3.0 immunoSEQ assay ran. Sequencing was performed with immunoSEQ multiplex PCR; in TCRdb, only in-frame clones are kept and a portion is missing. The profile shows approximately 22,000 clones, approximately 84% of them singletons. This clonotype originated in a man between 35 and 55 years old with HIV. This sequence joins TRBV9 and TRBJ2-1; the match to TRBD1 covers 8 bases. The sample was unsorted PBMCs, taken 0.5 years before starting antiretroviral therapy. Here the CDR3 reads CASSAGQGKNNEQFF. The CDR3 DNA follows: TGTGCCAGCAGCGCTGGACAGGGAAAGAACAATGAGCAGTTCTTC.